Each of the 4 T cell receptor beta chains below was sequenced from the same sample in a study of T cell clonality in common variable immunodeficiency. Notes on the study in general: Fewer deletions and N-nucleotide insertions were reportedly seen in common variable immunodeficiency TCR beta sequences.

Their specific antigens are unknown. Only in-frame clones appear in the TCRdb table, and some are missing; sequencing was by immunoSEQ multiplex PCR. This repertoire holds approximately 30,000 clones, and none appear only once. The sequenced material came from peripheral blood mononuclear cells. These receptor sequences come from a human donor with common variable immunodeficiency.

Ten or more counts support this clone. The CDR3 sequence is CASSLQGNIQYF. The covered CDR3 bases are TGTGCCAGCAGCTTACAGGGGAACATT. This chain joins TRBV7-9 and TRBJ2-4; D perhaps matches TRBD1 (6 bases). The read terminates 3 residues before the CDR3 end, so the remaining end is supplied by the germline J gene. Germline V gene sequence: CDR1 SEHNR, CDR2 FQNEAQ (reference sequence). V was shortened by 2 bases and J by 7 bases, with 6 bases between the two germline ends. The CDR3 extends over 12 amino acids.

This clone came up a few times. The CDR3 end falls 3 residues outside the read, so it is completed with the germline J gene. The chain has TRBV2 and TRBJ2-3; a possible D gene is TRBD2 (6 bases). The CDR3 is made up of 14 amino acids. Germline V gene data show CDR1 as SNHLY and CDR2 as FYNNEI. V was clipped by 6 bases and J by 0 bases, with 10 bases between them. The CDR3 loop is CASSIGGSTDTQYF. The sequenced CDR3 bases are TGTGCCAGCAGCATCGGGGGTAGCACAGATACG.

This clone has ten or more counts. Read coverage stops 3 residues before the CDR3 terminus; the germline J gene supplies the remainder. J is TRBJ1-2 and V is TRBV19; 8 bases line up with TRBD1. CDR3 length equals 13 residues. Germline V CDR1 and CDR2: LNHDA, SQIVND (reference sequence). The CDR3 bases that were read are TGTGCCAGTAGTGTAACAGGGGACAGGGGC. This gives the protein CASSVTGDRG. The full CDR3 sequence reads CASSVTGDRGYTF. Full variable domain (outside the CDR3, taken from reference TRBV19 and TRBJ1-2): DGGITQSPKYLFRKEGQNVTLSCEQNLNHDAMYWYRQDPGQGLRLIYYSQIVNDFQKGDIAEGYSVSREKKESFPLTVTSAQKNPTAFYLCASSVTGDRGYTFGSGTRLTVV.

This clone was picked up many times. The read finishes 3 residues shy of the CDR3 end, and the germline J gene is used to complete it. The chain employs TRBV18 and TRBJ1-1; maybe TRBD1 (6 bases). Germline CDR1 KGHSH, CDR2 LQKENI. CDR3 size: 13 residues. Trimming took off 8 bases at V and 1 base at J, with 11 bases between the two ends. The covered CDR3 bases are TGTGCCAGCGGGGCCAGGGGGAACACTGAA. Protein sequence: CASGARGNTE. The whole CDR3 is CASGARGNTEAFF.